This TCR beta chain stems from a study of T cells in Graves' hyperthyroidism and ophthalmopathy. Germline V CDR1 and CDR2: DFQATT, SNEGSKA (reference sequence). There are 15 residues in the CDR3. V shed 5 bases and J 2 bases; nucleotides not matched to a gene: 10. This clonotype has ten or more counts. Template material for amplifying TCR beta CDR3 regions consisted of RNA transcripts. Carried out on the TCR CDR3, a first-round RT-PCR used the HTBI primer set. In TCRdb, the multiplex PCR reads were re-called with MiXCR into one record per CDR3 protein. The table lists 450,000 to 600,000 distinct CDR3 sequences, about 20% of them singletons.

Sample: blood. This sequence originates from a man in his forties with Graves' ophthalmopathy. This chain uses TRBV20-1 with TRBJ2-3, with 7 bases that match TRBD2. DNA for the CDR3: TGCAGTGCTCTGTCTGGGACTACTTCCACAGATACGCAGTATTTT. This codes for CSALSGTTSTDTQYF.